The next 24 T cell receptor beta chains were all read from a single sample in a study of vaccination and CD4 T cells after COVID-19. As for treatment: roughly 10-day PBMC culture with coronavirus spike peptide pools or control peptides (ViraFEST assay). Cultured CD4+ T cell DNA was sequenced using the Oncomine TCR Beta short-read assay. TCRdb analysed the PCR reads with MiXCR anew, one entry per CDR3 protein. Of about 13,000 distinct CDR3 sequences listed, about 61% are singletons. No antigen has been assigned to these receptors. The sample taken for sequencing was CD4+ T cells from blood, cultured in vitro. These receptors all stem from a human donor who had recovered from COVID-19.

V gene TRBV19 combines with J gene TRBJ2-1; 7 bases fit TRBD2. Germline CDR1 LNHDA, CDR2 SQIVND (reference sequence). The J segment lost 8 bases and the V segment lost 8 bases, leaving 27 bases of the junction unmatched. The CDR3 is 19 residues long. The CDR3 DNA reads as TGTGCCAGTGCCGGGGAAGGCCGGACGGCGGGGGTTCGGCTCCATGAGCAGTTCTTC. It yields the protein CASAGEGRTAGVRLHEQFF. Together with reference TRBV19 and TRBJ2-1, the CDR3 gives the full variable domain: DGGITQSPKYLFRKEGQNVTLSCEQNLNHDAMYWYRQDPGQGLRLIYYSQIVNDFQKGDIAEGYSVSREKKESFPLTVTSAQKNPTAFYLCASAGEGRTAGVRLHEQFFGPGTRLTVL.

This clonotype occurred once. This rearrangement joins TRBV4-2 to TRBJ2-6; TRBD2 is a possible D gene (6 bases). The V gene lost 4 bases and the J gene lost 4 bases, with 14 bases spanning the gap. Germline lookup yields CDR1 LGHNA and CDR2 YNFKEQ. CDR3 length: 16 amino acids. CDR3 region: CASSPPRTTGANVLTF. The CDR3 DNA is TGTGCCAGCAGCCCACCTCGGACTACCGGGGCCAACGTCCTGACTTTC.

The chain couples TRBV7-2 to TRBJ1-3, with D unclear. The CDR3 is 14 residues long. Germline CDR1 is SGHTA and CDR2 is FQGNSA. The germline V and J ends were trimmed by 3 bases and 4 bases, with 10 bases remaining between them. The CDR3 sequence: CASSFRQSGNTIYF. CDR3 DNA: TGTGCCAGCAGCTTCCGGCAGAGCGGAAACACCATATATTTT. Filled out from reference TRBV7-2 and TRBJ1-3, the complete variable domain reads GAGVSQSPSNKVTEKGKDVELRCDPISGHTALYWYRQSLGQGLEFLIYFQGNSAPDKSGLPSDRFSAERTGGSVSTLTIQRTQQEDSAVYLCASSFRQSGNTIYFGEGSWLTVV.

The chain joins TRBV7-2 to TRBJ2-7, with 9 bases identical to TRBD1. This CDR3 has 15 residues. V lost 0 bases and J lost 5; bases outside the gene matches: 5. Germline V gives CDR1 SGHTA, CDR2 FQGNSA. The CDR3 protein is CASSLAGTGIHEQYF. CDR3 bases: TGTGCCAGCAGCTTAGCCGGGACAGGGATCCACGAGCAGTACTTC. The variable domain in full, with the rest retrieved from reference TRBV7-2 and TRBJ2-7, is GAGVSQSPSNKVTEKGKDVELRCDPISGHTALYWYRQSLGQGLEFLIYFQGNSAPDKSGLPSDRFSAERTGGSVSTLTIQRTQQEDSAVYLCASSLAGTGIHEQYFGPGTRLTVT.

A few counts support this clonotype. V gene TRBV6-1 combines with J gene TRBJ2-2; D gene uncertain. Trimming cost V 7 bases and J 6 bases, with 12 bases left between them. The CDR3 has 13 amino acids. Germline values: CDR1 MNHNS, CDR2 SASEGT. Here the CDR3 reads CASINDPAGELFF. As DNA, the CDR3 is TGTGCCAGCATTAATGACCCGGCCGGGGAGCTGTTTTTT.

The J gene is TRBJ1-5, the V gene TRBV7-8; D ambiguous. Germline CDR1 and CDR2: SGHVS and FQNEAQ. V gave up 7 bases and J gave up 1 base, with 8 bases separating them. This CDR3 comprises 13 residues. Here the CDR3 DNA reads TGTGCCAGCACCCTGGGAAGCAATCAGCCCCAGCATTTT. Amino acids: CASTLGSNQPQHF.

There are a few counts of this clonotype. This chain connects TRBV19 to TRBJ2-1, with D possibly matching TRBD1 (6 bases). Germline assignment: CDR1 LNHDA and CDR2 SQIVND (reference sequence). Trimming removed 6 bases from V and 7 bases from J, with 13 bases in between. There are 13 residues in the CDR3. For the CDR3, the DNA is TGTGCCAGTAGAATACAGGGTTGGAATGAGCAGTTCTTC. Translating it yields CASRIQGWNEQFF.

CDR3 loop: CASSGGGLMNTEAFF. The CDR3 nucleotides are TGTGCCAGCAGTGGGGGAGGGCTAATGAACACTGAAGCTTTCTTT. The V call is TRBV7-9, the J call TRBJ1-1; tentatively, D is TRBD1 (5 bases). CDR3 length equals 15 residues. Germline V gene sequence: CDR1 SEHNR, CDR2 FQNEAQ (reference sequence). V was trimmed by 6 bases and J by 0 bases, leaving 14 bases between them. Full variable domain (outside the CDR3, taken from reference TRBV7-9 and TRBJ1-1): DTGVSQNPRHKITKRGQNVTFRCDPISEHNRLYWYRQTLGQGPEFLTYFQNEAQLEKSRLLSDRFSAERPKGSFSTLEIQRTEQGDSAMYLCASSGGGLMNTEAFFGQGTRLTVV.

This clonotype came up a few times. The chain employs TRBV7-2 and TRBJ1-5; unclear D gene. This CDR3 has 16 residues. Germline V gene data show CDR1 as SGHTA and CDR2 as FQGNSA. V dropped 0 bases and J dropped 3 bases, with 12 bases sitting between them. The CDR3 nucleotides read TGTGCCAGCAGCTTAGCGCAAGACGGTTACAATCAGCCCCAGCATTTT. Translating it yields CASSLAQDGYNQPQHF.

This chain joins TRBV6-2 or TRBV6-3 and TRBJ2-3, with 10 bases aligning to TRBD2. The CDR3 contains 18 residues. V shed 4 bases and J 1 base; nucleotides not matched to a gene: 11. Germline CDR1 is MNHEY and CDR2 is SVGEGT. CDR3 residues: CASSSPIAGGKRTDTQYF. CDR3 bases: TGTGCCAGCAGTTCTCCGATAGCGGGGGGCAAACGCACAGATACGCAGTATTTT.

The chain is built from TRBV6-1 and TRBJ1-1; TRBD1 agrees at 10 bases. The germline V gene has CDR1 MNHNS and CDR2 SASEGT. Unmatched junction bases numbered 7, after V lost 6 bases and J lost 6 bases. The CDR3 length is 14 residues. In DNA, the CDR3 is TGTGCCAGCAGCCCAGGGACAGGGGTGGCTGAAGCTTTCTTT. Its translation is CASSPGTGVAEAFF.

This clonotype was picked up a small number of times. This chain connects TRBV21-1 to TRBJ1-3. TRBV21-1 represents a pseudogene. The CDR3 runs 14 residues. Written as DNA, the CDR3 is TGTGCCAAAAGCCGACGGAGCTCTGGAAACACCATATATTTT. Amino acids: CAKSRRSSGNTIYF.

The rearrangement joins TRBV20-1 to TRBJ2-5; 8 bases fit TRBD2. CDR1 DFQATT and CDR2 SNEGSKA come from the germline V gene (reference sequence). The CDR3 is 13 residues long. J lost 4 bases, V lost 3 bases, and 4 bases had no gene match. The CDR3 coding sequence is TGCAGTGCTAGCGGGGGGGCACCAGAGACCCAGTACTTC. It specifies CSASGGAPETQYF.

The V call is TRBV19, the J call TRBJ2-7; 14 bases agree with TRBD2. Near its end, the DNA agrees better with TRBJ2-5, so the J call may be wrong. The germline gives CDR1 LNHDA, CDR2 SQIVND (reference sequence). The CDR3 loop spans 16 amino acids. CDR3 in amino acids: CASSIRLAGGRETQYF. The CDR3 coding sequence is TGTGCCAGTAGTATCCGACTAGCGGGGGGGCGGGAGACCCAGTACTTC.

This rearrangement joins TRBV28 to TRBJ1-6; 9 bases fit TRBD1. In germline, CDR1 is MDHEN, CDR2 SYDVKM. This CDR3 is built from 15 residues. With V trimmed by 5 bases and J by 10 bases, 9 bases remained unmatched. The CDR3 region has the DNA TGTGCCAGCAGTATGCGACAGGGGGTACGGTCACCCCTCCACTTT. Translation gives CASSMRQGVRSPLHF. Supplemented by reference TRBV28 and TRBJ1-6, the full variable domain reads DVKVTQSSRYLVKRTGEKVFLECVQDMDHENMFWYRQDPGLGLRLIYFSYDVKMKEKGDIPEGYSVSREKKERFSLILESASTNQTSMYLCASSMRQGVRSPLHFGNGTRLTVT.

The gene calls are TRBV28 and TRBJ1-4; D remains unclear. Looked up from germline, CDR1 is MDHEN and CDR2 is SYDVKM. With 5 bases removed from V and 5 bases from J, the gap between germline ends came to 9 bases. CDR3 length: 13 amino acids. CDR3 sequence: CASSLDGNEKLFF. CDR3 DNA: TGTGCCAGCAGTCTCGACGGGAATGAAAAACTGTTTTTT. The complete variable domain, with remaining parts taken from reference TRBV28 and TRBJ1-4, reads DVKVTQSSRYLVKRTGEKVFLECVQDMDHENMFWYRQDPGLGLRLIYFSYDVKMKEKGDIPEGYSVSREKKERFSLILESASTNQTSMYLCASSLDGNEKLFFGSGTQLSVL.

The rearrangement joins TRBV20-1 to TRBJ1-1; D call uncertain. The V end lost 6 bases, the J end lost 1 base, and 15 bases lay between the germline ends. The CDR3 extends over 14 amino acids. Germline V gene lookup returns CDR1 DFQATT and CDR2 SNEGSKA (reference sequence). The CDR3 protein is CSAVTGRQNTEAFF. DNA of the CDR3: TGCAGTGCCGTAACGGGTCGGCAGAACACTGAAGCTTTCTTT.

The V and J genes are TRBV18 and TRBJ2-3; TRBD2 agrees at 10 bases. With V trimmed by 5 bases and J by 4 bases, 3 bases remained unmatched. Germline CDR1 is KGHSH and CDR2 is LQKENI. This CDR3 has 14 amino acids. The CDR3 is CASSATSGADTQYF. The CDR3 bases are TGTGCCAGCTCAGCCACTAGCGGGGCAGATACGCAGTATTTT.

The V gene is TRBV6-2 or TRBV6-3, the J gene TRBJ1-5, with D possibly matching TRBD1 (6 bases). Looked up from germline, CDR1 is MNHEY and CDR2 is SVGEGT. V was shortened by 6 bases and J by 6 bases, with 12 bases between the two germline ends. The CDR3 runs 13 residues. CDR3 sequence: CASRQGEVQPQHF. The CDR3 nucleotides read TGTGCCAGCAGACAGGGTGAGGTTCAGCCCCAGCATTTT.

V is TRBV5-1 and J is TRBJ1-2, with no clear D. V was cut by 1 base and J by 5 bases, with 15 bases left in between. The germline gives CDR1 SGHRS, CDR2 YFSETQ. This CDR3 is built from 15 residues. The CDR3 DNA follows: TGCGCCAGCAGCTTGAGTGGGGAGAGTTGGTATGGCTACACCTTC. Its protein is CASSLSGESWYGYTF.

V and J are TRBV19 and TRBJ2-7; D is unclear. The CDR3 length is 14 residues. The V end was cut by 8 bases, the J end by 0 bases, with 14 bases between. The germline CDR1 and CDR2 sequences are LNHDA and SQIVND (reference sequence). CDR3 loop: CASALAGRSYEQYF. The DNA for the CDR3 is TGTGCCAGTGCTCTGGCAGGTCGCTCCTACGAGCAGTACTTC.

In DNA form, the CDR3 reads TGCAGTGCTAGGGGGGGACTAGCGGGAGGCACAGATACGCAGTATTTT. Protein: CSARGGLAGGTDTQYF. The chain has TRBV20-1 and TRBJ2-3; 14 bases are shared with TRBD2. The V gene end was trimmed by 3 bases and the J gene end by 1 base; junction bases not matched to a gene: 3. The CDR3 sequence is 16 residues long. Germline V lookup: CDR1 DFQATT, CDR2 SNEGSKA (reference sequence).

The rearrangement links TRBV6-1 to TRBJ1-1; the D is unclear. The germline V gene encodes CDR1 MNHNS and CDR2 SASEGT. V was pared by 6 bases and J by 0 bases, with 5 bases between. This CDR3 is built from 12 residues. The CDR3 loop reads CASSPMNTEAFF. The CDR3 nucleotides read TGTGCCAGCAGCCCAATGAACACTGAAGCTTTCTTT.

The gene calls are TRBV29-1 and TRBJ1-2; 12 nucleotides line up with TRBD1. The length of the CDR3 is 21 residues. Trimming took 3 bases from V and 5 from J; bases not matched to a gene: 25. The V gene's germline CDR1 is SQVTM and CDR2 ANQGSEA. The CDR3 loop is CSVDLGQGACTLAFWNYGYTF. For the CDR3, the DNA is TGCAGCGTTGATCTGGGACAGGGGGCCTGCACCCTAGCCTTTTGGAATTATGGCTACACCTTC. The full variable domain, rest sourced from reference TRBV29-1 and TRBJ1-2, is SAVISQKPSRDICQRGTSLTIQCQVDSQVTMMFWYRQQPGQSLTLIATANQGSEATYESGFVIDKFPISRPNLTFSTLTVSNMSPEDSSIYLCSVDLGQGACTLAFWNYGYTFGSGTRLTVV.